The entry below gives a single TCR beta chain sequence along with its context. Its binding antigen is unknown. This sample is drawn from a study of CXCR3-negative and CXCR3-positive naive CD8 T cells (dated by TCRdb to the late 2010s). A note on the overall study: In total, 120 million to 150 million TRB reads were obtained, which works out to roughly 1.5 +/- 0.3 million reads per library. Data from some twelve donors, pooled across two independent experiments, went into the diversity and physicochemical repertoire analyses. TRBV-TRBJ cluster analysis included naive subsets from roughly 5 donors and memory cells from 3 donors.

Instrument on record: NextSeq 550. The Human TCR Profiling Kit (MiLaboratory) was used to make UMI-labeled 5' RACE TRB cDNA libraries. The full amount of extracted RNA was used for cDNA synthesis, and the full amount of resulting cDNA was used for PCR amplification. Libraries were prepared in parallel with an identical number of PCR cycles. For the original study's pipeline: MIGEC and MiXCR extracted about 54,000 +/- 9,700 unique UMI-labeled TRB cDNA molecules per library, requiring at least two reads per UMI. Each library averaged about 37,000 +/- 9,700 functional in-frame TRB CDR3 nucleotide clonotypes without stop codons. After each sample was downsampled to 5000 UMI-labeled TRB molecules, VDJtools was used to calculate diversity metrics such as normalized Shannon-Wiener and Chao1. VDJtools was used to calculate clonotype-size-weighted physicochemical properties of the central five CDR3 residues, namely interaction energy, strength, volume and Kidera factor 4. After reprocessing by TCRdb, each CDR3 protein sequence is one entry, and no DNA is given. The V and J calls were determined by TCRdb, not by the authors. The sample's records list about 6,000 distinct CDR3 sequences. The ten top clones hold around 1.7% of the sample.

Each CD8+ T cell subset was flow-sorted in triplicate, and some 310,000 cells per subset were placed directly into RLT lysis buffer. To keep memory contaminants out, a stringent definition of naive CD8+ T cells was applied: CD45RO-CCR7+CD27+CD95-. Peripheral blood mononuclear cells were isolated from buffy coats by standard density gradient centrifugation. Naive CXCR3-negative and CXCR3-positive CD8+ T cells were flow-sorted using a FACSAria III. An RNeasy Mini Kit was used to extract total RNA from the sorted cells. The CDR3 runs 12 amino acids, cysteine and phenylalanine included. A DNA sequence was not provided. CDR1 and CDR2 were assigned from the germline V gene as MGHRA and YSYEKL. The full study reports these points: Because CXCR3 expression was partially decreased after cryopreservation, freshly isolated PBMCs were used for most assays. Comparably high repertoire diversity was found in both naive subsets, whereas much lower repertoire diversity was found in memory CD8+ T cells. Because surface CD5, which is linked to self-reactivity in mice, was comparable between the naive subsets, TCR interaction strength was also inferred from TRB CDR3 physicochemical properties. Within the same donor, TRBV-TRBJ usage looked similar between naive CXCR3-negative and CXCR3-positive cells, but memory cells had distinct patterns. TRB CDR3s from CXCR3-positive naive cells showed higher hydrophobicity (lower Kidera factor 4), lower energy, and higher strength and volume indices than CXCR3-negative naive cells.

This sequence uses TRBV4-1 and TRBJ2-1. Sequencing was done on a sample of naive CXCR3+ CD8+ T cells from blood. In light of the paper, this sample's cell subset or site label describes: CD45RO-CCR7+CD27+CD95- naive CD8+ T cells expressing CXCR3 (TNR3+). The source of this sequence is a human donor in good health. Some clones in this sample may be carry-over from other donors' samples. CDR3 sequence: CASSQGGNEQFF.